This T cell receptor beta chain was documented in a study of T-cell memory formation after mild COVID-19. At the level of the study: Clusters were largely donor specific.

Notes on this clonotype: Its antigen is not known.

This CDR3 has 12 residues. Trimming took off 8 bases at V and 4 bases at J, with 10 bases between the two ends. 5'RACE with constant-segment primers built TCRalpha and TCRbeta cDNA libraries with UMIs. Using its own MiXCR run on the 5' RACE reads, TCRdb lists one record per CDR3 protein. The repertoire holds 350,000 to 550,000 distinct CDR3 sequences, with approximately 19% as singletons. Study outcomes and limitations: That cross-reactive memory joined was suggested by some responding clones appearing in pre-infection memory. Most CD4+ clones that shrank were in CM and EM, while CD8+ ones turned up in EMRA.

The TCR sequence derives from a man in his late teens or twenties who had mild COVID-19 (a few samples of this study predate the infection). Cell type and time point are not known. The chain combines TRBV12-3 or TRBV12-4 with TRBJ2-3; D is unclear. The specimen sequenced was PBMCs or a T cell subset sorted from them (not recorded which). The CDR3 loop is CASGVLPDTQYF. For the CDR3, the DNA is TGTGCCAGCGGAGTTCTACCAGATACGCAGTATTTT.